A selection of T cell receptor beta chains follows, all from one sample in a study of T-cell reconstitution after alpha-beta-depleted transplantation in children. A single record per CDR3 protein comes from TCRdb applying MiXCR to the PCR reads. In the table there are 200,000 to 250,000 distinct CDR3 sequences, approximately 8% of which are singletons. Sequencing was performed on PBMCs, mostly from graft donor cells, taken 180 days after TCRalphabeta/CD19-depleted stem cell transplant. The receptors were sampled from a male patient between 5 and 17 years old who had a stem cell transplant for acute lymphoblastic leukemia, so the T cells may come from the graft donor. Each CDR3 is given with its conserved first and last residue. The order of the fields is clone size, J gene, V gene, CDR3 protein. Rows give clone size only sometimes, using once, few, many, or a class for an expanded clone.

>many|TRBJ2-7|TRBV5-6
CASSLGGGASYEQYF
>many|TRBJ2-7|TRBV7-6
CASSLEAPYEQYF
>many|TRBJ2-7|TRBV11-2
CASSLGLGEGGEQYF
>many|TRBJ1-1|TRBV27
CASRPTLNVMNTEAFF
>many|TRBJ2-7|TRBV20-1
CSARGGYEQYF
>many|TRBJ2-7|TRBV19
CASSMDQGSHEQYF
>many|TRBJ2-3|TRBV5-4
CASSLGYDTQYF
>many|TRBJ1-1|TRBV12-3/TRBV12-4
CASTPSWVSKNTEAFF
>many|TRBJ1-5|TRBV18
CASSPLGGNQPQHF
>many|TRBJ2-5|TRBV18
CASSRQYQETQYF
>many|TRBJ1-5|TRBV5-1
CASSLALRRNQPQHF
>many|TRBJ1-5|TRBV20-1
CSARVTNQPQHF
>many|TRBJ2-1|TRBV5-1
CASSLIGLGTRNNEQFF
>many|TRBJ1-2|TRBV20-1
CSASNRGVGGYTF
>many|TRBJ2-7|TRBV21-1
CASMARRLGRVPYEQYF
>many|TRBJ2-7|TRBV12-3/TRBV12-4
CASSPTGEVSEQYF
>many|TRBJ1-6|TRBV28
CASRGDREALHF
>many|TRBJ1-5|TRBV4-1
CASSHGTVGQPQHF
>many|TRBJ2-3|TRBV7-9
CASSFGTVSDTQYF
>many|TRBJ2-7|TRBV6-1
CASRGTHYEQYF
>many|TRBJ2-5|TRBV5-1
CASSSHGTQETQYF
>many|TRBJ2-3|TRBV24-1
CATSDLDREQYF
>many|TRBJ2-1|TRBV4-2
CASSQETGAHNEQFF
>many|TRBJ2-1|TRBV11-3
CARLASGFLLYNEQFF
>few|TRBJ2-3|TRBV20-1
CSARDLPLNDRLRGAVTDTQYF
>many|TRBJ2-7|TRBV10-3
CAIGGTSGRTGYKQYF
>many|TRBJ2-7|TRBV6-2/TRBV6-3
CASSYSSLAGYYEQYF
>many|TRBJ1-5|TRBV21-1
CASSKADVNSNQPQHF
>many|TRBJ2-5|TRBV7-8
CASSLEWDRGWETQYF
>.|TRBJ2-3|TRBV20-1
CSARARYGRRSSTDTQYF
>few|TRBJ2-7|TRBV20-1
CSARGARAYEQYF
>many|TRBJ2-3|TRBV4-2
CASSQDWGAGGPSTDTQYF
>many|TRBJ2-3|TRBV12-3/TRBV12-4
CASSFGAIDTDTQYF
>.|TRBJ2-5|TRBV5-1
CASSLKGTALETQYF
>many|TRBJ2-5|TRBV11-2
CASSVRAYSSQETQYF
>many|TRBJ1-2|TRBV18
CASSPPTAPRALF
>many|TRBJ1-2|TRBV7-2
CASSLVWTVPYGYTF
>many|TRBJ2-2|TRBV12-3/TRBV12-4
CASRKRTGMDTGELFF
>many|TRBJ2-6|TRBV12-3/TRBV12-4
CASRLQGSGANVLTF
>many|TRBJ2-5|TRBV5-1
CASTPTGLETQYF
>many|TRBJ1-5|TRBV6-2/TRBV6-3
CASRKMGQENQPQHF
>many|TRBJ2-1|TRBV7-6
CASSLEGDRDNEQFF
>many|TRBJ1-1|TRBV12-3/TRBV12-4
CASSQGAGSTEAFF
>many|TRBJ1-2|TRBV4-3
CASSQDVSVRQGAGGYTF
>.|TRBJ1-3|TRBV5-1
CASSSTTSQAPGNTIYF
>many|TRBJ2-7|TRBV4-1
CASSQEQGNSYEQYF
>many|TRBJ2-1|TRBV7-8
CASSSPRVVAGFNEQFF
>many|TRBJ1-1|TRBV5-6
CASSFPTGLKMNTEAFF
>many|TRBJ1-1|TRBV6-5
CATTQGTNTEAFF